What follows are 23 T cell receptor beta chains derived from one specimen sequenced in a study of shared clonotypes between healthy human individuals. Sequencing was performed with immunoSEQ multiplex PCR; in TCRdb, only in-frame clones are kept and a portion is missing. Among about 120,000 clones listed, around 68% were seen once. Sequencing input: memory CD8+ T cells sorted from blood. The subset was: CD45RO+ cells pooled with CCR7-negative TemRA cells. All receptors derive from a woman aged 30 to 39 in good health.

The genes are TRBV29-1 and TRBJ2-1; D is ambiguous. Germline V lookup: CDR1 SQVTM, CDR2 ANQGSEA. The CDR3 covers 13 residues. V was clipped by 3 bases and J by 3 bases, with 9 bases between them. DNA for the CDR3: TGCAGCGTTGAGGGCCCAATCTACAATGAGCAGTTCTTC. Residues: CSVEGPIYNEQFF.

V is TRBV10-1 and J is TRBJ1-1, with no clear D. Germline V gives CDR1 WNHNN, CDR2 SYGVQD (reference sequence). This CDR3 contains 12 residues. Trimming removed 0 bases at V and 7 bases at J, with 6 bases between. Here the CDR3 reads CASSESEIEAFF. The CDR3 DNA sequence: TGCGCCAGCAGTGAGTCAGAGATTGAAGCTTTCTTT.

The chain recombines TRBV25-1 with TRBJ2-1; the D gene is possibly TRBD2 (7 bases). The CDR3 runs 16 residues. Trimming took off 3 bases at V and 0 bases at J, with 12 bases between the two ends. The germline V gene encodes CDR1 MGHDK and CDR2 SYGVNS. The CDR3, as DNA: TGTGCCAGCAGTGAGGAGGGGGGGAGCTCCTACAATGAGCAGTTCTTC. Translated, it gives CASSEEGGSSYNEQFF.

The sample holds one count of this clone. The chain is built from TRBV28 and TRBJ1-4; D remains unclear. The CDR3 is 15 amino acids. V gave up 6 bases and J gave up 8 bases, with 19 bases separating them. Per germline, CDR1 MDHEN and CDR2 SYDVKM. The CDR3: CASSQPGDLKEKLFF. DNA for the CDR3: TGTGCCAGCAGCCAGCCCGGGGATCTAAAGGAAAAACTGTTTTTT.

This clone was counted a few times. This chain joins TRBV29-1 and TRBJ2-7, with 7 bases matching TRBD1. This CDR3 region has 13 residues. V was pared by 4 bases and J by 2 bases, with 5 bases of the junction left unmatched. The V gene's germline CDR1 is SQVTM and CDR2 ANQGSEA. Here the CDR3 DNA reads TGCAGCGTTGCCGAGGGGGCCACCTACGAGCAGTACTTC. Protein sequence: CSVAEGATYEQYF.

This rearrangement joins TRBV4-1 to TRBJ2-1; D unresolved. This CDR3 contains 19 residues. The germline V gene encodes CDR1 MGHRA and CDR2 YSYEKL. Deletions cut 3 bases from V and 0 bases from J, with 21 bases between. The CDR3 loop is CASSQTHYSLPGSYNEQFF. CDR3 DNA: TGCGCCAGCAGCCAGACCCATTATTCACTCCCGGGCTCCTACAATGAGCAGTTCTTC.

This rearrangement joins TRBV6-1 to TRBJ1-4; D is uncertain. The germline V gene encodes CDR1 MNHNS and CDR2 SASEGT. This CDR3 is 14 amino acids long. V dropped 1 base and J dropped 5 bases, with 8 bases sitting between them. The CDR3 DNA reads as TGTGCCAGCAGTGAAGGGCAGGAGAATGAAAAACTGTTTTTT. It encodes CASSEGQENEKLFF.

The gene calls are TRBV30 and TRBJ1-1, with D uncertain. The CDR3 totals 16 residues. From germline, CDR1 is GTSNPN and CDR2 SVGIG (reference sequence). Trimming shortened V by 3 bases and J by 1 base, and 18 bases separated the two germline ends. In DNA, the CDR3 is TGTGCCTGGAGCCAGATGTTTATACGGGCGAACACTGAAGCTTTCTTT. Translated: CAWSQMFIRANTEAFF. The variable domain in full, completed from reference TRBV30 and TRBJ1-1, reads SQTIHQWPATLVQPVGSPLSLECTVEGTSNPNLYWYRQAAGRGLQLLFYSVGIGQISSEVPQNLSASRPQDRQFILSSKKLLLSDSGFYLCAWSQMFIRANTEAFFGQGTRLTVV.

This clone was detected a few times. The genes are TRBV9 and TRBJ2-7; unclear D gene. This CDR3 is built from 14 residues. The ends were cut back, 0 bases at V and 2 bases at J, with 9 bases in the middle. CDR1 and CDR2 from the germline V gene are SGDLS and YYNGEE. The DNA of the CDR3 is TGTGCCAGCAGCGTAGGAGAAGAAGCCTACGAGCAGTACTTC. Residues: CASSVGEEAYEQYF.

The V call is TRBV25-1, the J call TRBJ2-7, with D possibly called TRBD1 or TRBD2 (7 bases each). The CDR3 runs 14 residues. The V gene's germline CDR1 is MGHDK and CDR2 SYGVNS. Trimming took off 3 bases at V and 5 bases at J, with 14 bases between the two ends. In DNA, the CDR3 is TGTGCCAGCAGTGAGTCAGGGGGAGGGAACGAGCAGTACTTC. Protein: CASSESGGGNEQYF.

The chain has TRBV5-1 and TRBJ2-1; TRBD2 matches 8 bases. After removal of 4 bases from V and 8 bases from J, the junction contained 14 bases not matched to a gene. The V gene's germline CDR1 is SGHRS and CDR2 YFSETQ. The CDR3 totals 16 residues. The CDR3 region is CASSPRGTGRDYEQFF. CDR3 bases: TGCGCCAGCAGCCCAAGAGGAACCGGGAGGGATTATGAGCAGTTCTTC.

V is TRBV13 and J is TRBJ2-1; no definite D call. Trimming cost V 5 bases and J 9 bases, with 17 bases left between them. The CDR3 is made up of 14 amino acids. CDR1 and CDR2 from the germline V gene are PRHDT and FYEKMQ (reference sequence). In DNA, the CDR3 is TGTGCCAGCAGCCCCCATCAAGCTGGCGTTGAGCAGTTCTTC. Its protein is CASSPHQAGVEQFF.

CDR3 sequence reads: CASSPQASGRSHEQYF. The DNA for the CDR3 is TGTGCCAGCTCACCACAGGCTAGCGGGAGATCCCACGAGCAGTACTTC. V and J are TRBV18 and TRBJ2-7; 10 bases are a match to TRBD2. The CDR3 sequence is 16 residues long. Germline assignment: CDR1 KGHSH and CDR2 LQKENI. V shed 1 base, J shed 5 bases, and the junction held 8 bases outside the gene matches.

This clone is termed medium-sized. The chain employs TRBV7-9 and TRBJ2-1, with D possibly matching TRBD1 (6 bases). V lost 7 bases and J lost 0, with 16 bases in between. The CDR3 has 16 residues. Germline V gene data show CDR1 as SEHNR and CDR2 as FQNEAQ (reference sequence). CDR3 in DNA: TGTGCCAGCACCGAAACCCGGGACATCTCCTACAATGAGCAGTTCTTC. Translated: CASTETRDISYNEQFF.

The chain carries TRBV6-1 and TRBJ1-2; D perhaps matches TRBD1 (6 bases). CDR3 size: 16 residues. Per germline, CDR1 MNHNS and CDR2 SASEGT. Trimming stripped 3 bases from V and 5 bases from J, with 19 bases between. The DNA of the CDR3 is TGTGCCAGCAGTGAGGCGGCAGGACAGCCCGTTTATGGCTACACCTTC. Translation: CASSEAAGQPVYGYTF.

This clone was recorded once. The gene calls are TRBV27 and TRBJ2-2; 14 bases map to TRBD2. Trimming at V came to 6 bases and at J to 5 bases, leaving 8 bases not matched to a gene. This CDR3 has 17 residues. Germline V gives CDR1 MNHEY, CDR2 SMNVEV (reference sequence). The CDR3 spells CASSLTSGRAETGELFF. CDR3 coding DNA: TGTGCCAGCAGCCTGACTAGCGGGAGGGCCGAAACCGGGGAGCTGTTTTTT.

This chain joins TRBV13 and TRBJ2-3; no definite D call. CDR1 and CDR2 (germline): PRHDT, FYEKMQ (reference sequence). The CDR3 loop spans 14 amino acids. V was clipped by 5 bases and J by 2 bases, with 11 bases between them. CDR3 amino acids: CASSLHTDTDTQYF. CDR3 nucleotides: TGTGCCAGCAGCCTTCACACCGACACAGATACGCAGTATTTT. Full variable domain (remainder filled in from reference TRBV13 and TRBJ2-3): AAGVIQSPRHLIKEKRETATLKCYPIPRHDTVYWYQQGPGQDPQFLISFYEKMQSDKGSIPDRFSAQQFSDYHSELNMSSLELGDSALYFCASSLHTDTDTQYFGPGTRLTVL.

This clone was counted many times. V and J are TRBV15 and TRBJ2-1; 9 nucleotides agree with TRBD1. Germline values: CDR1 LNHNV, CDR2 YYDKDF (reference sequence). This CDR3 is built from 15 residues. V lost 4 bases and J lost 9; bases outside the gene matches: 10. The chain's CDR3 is CATSTETGGATEQFF. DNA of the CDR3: TGTGCCACCAGCACCGAGACAGGGGGGGCTACTGAGCAGTTCTTC.

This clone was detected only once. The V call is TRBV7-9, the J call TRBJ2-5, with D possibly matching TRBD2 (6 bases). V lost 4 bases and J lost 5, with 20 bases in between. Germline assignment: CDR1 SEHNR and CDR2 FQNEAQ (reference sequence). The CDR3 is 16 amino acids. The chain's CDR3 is CASSSDRRAVGETQYF. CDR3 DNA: TGTGCCAGCAGCTCCGACCGGAGGGCGGTGGGGGAGACCCAGTACTTC.

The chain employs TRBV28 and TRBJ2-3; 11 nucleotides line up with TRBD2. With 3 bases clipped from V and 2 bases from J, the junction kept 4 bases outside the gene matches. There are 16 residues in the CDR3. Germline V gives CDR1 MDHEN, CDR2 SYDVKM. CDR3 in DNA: TGTGCCAGCAGTTTGGGACTAGCGGAACTCACAGATACGCAGTATTTT. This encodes CASSLGLAELTDTQYF.

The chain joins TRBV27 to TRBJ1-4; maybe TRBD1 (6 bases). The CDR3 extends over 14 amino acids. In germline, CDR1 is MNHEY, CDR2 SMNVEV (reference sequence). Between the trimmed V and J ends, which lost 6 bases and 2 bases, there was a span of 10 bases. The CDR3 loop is CASSRGQTNEKLFF. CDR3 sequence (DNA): TGTGCCAGCAGCCGAGGACAGACTAATGAAAAACTGTTTTTT.

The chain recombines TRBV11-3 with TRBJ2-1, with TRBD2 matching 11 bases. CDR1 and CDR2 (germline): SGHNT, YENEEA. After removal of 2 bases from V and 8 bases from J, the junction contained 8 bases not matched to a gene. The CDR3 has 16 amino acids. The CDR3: CASSLLAGGVVDEQFF. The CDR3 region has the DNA TGTGCCAGCAGCTTACTAGCGGGAGGTGTTGTCGATGAGCAGTTCTTC.

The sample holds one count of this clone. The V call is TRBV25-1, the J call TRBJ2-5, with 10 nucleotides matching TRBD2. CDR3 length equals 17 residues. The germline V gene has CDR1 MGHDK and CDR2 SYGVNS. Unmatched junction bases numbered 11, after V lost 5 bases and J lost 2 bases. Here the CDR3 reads CASSTTRLAGVQETQYF. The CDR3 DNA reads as TGTGCCAGCAGTACTACTCGCCTAGCGGGAGTTCAAGAGACCCAGTACTTC.